This TCR beta chain was obtained from a study of T-cell reconstitution after alpha-beta-depleted transplantation in children. This clonotype was detected a few times. Its antigen remains unidentified. Findings and caveats of the study: At around two months after transplant, the alpha-beta T cells were reportedly derived from several hundred expanded clones that came from non-depleted graft cells. Newly made T cells mostly supplied T-cell counts and diversity one year after transplant.

Molecular barcoding with unique molecular identifiers was used for the TCRbeta library. TCRdb re-called the PCR reads through MiXCR, storing one row per CDR3 protein. The sample gives approximately 430,000 distinct CDR3 sequences, 16% of which show up once; under 30% is in the top ten. The trim removed 2 bases at V and 6 bases at J, leaving 7 bases unmatched. The CDR3 runs 15 residues. CDR1 is SQVTM, CDR2 ANQGSEA, per germline. The V call is TRBV29-1, the J call TRBJ2-2; 9 bases are shared with TRBD1. The sample in question was PBMCs, mostly from graft donor cells, obtained 360 days after TCRalphabeta/CD19-depleted stem cell transplant. The TCR was taken from a boy under two years old who had a stem cell transplant for Wiskott-Aldrich syndrome, so the T cells may come from the graft donor. The CDR3 DNA follows: TGCAGCGTTGAAAAGTGGACAGGGGTCTCCGGGGAGCTGTTTTTT. Translating gives CSVEKWTGVSGELFF.